These T cell receptor beta chains were read from a single sample in a study of T cell responses to AZD1222 COVID-19 vaccine. Assay: immunoSEQ multiplex PCR; the TCRdb copy retains only in-frame clones and omits some. The sample contains about 140,000 clones, approximately 92% of which appear only once. Sample: peripheral blood, taken 28 days after the second AZD1222 dose. The source of these receptors is an adult who received the AZD1222 COVID-19 vaccine. The CDR3 runs from the conserved cysteine through the conserved F or W. The order of the fields is CDR3 protein, CDR3 DNA, V gene, D gene, J gene. D genes are given only for firm matches.

cdr3_aa: CASSPRGGTGTSGELFF
cdr3_nt: TGTGCCAGCAGCCCTCGGGGGGGGACAGGGACATCCGGGGAGCTGTTTTTT
v_call: TRBV7-8
d_call: .
j_call: TRBJ2-2

cdr3_aa: CASRLRTGRHEQYF
cdr3_nt: TGTGCAAGTCGCCTTCGGACAGGACGGCACGAGCAGTACTTC
v_call: TRBV12-2
d_call: .
j_call: TRBJ2-7

cdr3_aa: CASSGPRTDRGRTEAFF
cdr3_nt: TGTGCCAGCAGTGGACCCCGGACCGACAGGGGGAGAACTGAAGCTTTCTTT
v_call: TRBV6-2/TRBV6-3
d_call: TRBD1
j_call: TRBJ1-1

cdr3_aa: CASKASFEAFF
cdr3_nt: TGCGCCAGCAAAGCTAGTTTTGAAGCTTTCTTT
v_call: TRBV5-1
d_call: .
j_call: TRBJ1-1

cdr3_aa: CAISESVGGYPLYGYTF
cdr3_nt: TGTGCCATCAGTGAGTCGGTTGGCGGATATCCCCTCTATGGCTACACCTTC
v_call: TRBV10-3
d_call: .
j_call: TRBJ1-2

cdr3_aa: CAWSVSAGYEQYF
cdr3_nt: TGTGCCTGGAGTGTTTCCGCAGGTTACGAGCAGTACTTC
v_call: TRBV30
d_call: .
j_call: TRBJ2-7

cdr3_aa: CASSLPGGQNTQYF
cdr3_nt: TGTGCCAGCAGCCTCCCGGGCGGGCAGAATACGCAGTATTTT
v_call: TRBV7-3
d_call: .
j_call: TRBJ2-3

cdr3_aa: CAISAKLAEYEQYF
cdr3_nt: TGTGCCATCAGTGCGAAACTAGCGGAATACGAGCAGTACTTC
v_call: TRBV10-3
d_call: TRBD2
j_call: TRBJ2-7

cdr3_aa: CAWSSLQGNQPQHF
cdr3_nt: TGTGCCTGGAGTTCTCTACAGGGCAATCAGCCCCAGCATTTT
v_call: TRBV30
d_call: .
j_call: TRBJ1-5

cdr3_aa: CATSSGWDGYTF
cdr3_nt: TGTGCCACCAGCAGCGGTTGGGATGGCTACACCTTC
v_call: TRBV15
d_call: .
j_call: TRBJ1-2

cdr3_aa: CASSPELGTEAFF
cdr3_nt: TGCGCCAGCAGCCCGGAGCTGGGCACTGAAGCTTTCTTT
v_call: TRBV5-1
d_call: .
j_call: TRBJ1-1

cdr3_aa: CASSLAGTGSGNTIYF
cdr3_nt: TGCGCCAGCAGCTTGGCCGGGACGGGCTCTGGAAACACCATATATTTT
v_call: TRBV5-1
d_call: .
j_call: TRBJ1-3

cdr3_aa: CASSEAIGYTF
cdr3_nt: TGTGCCAGCAGTGAAGCGATTGGCTACACCTTC
v_call: TRBV2
d_call: .
j_call: TRBJ1-2

cdr3_aa: CASRPTGAMVQPQHF
cdr3_nt: TGTGCCAGCAGGCCGACAGGGGCAATGGTTCAGCCCCAGCATTTT
v_call: TRBV2
d_call: TRBD1
j_call: TRBJ1-5

cdr3_aa: CASSPNPGNGYTF
cdr3_nt: TGTGCCAGCAGTCCCAACCCCGGGAATGGCTACACCTTC
v_call: TRBV27
d_call: .
j_call: TRBJ1-2

cdr3_aa: CASSEPGGSNYGYTF
cdr3_nt: TGTGCCAGCAGTGAACCAGGGGGCTCGAACTATGGCTACACCTTC
v_call: TRBV6-1
d_call: TRBD1
j_call: TRBJ1-2

cdr3_aa: CASSETRAEAFF
cdr3_nt: TGTGCCAGCAGTGAAACACGAGCTGAAGCTTTCTTT
v_call: TRBV2
d_call: .
j_call: TRBJ1-1